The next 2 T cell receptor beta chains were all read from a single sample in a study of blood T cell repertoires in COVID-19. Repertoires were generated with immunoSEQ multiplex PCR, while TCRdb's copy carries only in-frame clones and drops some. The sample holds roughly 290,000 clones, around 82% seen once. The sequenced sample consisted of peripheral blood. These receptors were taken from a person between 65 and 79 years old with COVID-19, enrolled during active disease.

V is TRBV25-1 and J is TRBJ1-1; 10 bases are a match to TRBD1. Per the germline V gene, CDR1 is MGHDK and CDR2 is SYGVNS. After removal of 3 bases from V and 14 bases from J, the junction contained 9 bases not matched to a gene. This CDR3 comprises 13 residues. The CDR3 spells CASSDPRTGGTFF. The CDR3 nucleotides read TGTGCCAGCAGTGACCCCAGGACAGGGGGTACCTTCTTT.

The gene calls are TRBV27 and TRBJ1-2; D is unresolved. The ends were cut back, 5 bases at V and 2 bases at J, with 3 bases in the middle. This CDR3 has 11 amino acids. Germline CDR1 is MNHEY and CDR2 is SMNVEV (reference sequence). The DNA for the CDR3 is TGTGCCAGCAGTGCGAACTATGGCTACACCTTC. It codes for CASSANYGYTF.